The rows below give T cell receptor beta chains drawn from one sample of a study of blood T cells in healthy people across ages. Using its own MiXCR run on the 5' RACE reads, TCRdb lists one record per CDR3 protein. Of 2 million or so distinct CDR3 sequences in the sample, about 50% were seen once. The sample taken for sequencing was blood. The receptors originated from a woman aged 40 to 55 in good health. Both conserved end residues are part of each CDR3. D genes are given only for firm matches. Clone size, where shown, is once, few, many, or a class for clones that have expanded.

many,TRBD2,TRBV7-2,TRBJ2-3,CASSLAVTSTDTQYF,TGTGCCAGCAGCCTAGCGGTAACCAGCACAGATACGCAGTATTTT
NA,NA,TRBV28,TRBJ2-1,CASINKGSSYNEQFF,TGTGCCAGCATCAACAAGGGGAGCTCCTACAATGAGCAGTTCTTC
NA,NA,TRBV6-5,TRBJ1-2,CASSLQAKYGYTF,TGTGCCAGCAGTTTACAGGCTAAATATGGCTACACCTTC
NA,NA,TRBV20-1,TRBJ2-5,CSARWTSGETQYF,TGCAGTGCTAGATGGACCTCGGGGGAGACCCAGTACTTC
NA,TRBD2,TRBV7-3,TRBJ2-1,CASSLGLGASGVYTDEQFF,TGTGCCAGCAGCTTAGGCCTTGGGGCTAGCGGAGTCTACACGGATGAGCAGTTCTTC
NA,TRBD2,TRBV3-1,TRBJ2-7,CASSQDLAGGPGETQYF,TGTGCCAGCAGCCAAGATCTAGCGGGGGGGCCGGGAGAAACCCAGTACTTC
few,NA,TRBV27,TRBJ1-2,CASSYSRQYGYTF,TGTGCCAGCAGTTATTCGAGACAGTATGGCTACACCTTC
few,TRBD2,TRBV25-1,TRBJ2-3,CASKSTGRETDTQYF,TGTGCCAGCAAATCGACGGGGAGGGAAACAGATACGCAGTATTTT
NA,NA,TRBV2,TRBJ2-5,CASSGDPPGALKETQYF,TGTGCCAGCAGTGGAGACCCACCGGGGGCGCTAAAAGAGACCCAGTACTTC
few,NA,TRBV5-1,TRBJ1-1,CASSLQPREGTEAFF,TGCGCCAGCAGCTTGCAACCACGGGAGGGGACTGAAGCTTTCTTT
NA,TRBD1,TRBV4-3,TRBJ1-5,CASSQGSGGGQPQHF,TGCGCCAGCAGCCAAGGTTCAGGGGGCGGTCAGCCCCAGCATTTT
NA,NA,TRBV4-3,TRBJ1-1,CASSQDSTVGTEAFF,TGCGCCAGCAGCCAAGACAGCACAGTTGGCACTGAAGCTTTCTTT
few,TRBD2,TRBV10-3,TRBJ2-5,CATRSGGNQQETQYF,TGTGCCACGCGTAGCGGGGGGAACCAACAAGAGACCCAGTACTTC
few,NA,TRBV25-1,TRBJ2-1,CASSPAWTRNEQFF,TGTGCCAGCAGTCCCGCGTGGACCCGCAATGAGCAGTTCTTC